This T cell receptor beta chain appears in the sequencing data of a study of cytomegalovirus exposure and HLA in healthy donors (dated 2017 in TCRdb). Regarding the complete study: According to an earlier analysis of several hundred of the donors, some 180 million T cells yielded over 100 million unique TCR beta sequences and less than 300 Gb of sequence data. The number of donors typed differed by locus, with about 629-640 for A, B, C, DRB1 and DQB1, more than 500 for DQA1, 606 for DPA1, and roughly 450 for DPB1. Of the roughly 400 genotyped donors, 75% to 85% were placed in the genetic ancestry cluster associated with self-reported Caucasian donors. The study was designed to test whether signatures of past pathogen exposure could be identified by cataloging public T cell receptors. A later analysis re-examined previously published TCR beta repertoires from more than 600 donors and added high-resolution HLA genotyping to investigate patterns of TCR occurrence. Every discovery cohort repertoire had been produced on one sequencing platform. In the later analysis, no new phenotypic data were used to find candidate immune exposures; instead, reliance was placed on TCR beta sequences and their occurrence across donors. Both class I and class II loci were covered by HLA typing, at four-digit resolution. Approximately 310 gigabases of sequencing data and approximately 85 million unique TCR sequences were included in an early release covering roughly 600 HLA-typed donors. An earlier analysis of approximately 500 of the donors applied high-throughput TCR beta sequencing to assess whether each TCR beta V gene segment acted as functional or pseudogenic. Donor age, sex, ethnicity and CMV serostatus were collected together with the repertoire data. Along with the approximately 600-subject first cohort, a separate validation cohort of over a hundred different subjects was used. The study used immunosequencing to profile the T cell repertoires of more than 650 subjects and linked those repertoires to cytomegalovirus serostatus. To predict cytomegalovirus infection status, the study brought together high-throughput TCR immunosequencing, statistical association of individual TCRs with disease status, and machine learning. A later genetic analysis took genome-wide SNP genotypes for about 55% of the roughly 670 donors and used that subset as a discovery cohort. On average, around 240,000 unique TCR beta nucleotide sequences were sequenced per donor among a few hundred genotyped donors of the cohort, with around 19% of those sequences being non-productive. Five DR-DQ haplotypes were handled as single units for association and clustering because linkage in the cohort was strong.

The cohort comprised some 730 healthy bone marrow donors. At the time of sampling, all cohort members were nominally healthy, though unrecorded immune exposures were likely present. The donor tested CMV seronegative, placing the donor among the approximately 400 seronegative members of the cohort. Each donor provided a peripheral blood sample, and peripheral blood mononuclear cells were used for TCR beta sequencing. The Qiagen DNeasy Blood Extraction Kit was used to extract genomic DNA from the blood cell samples. Library preparation employed the immunoSEQ multiplex PCR assay. For the multiplex PCR, a mixture combining 60 forward primers for TCR Vbeta segments and 13 reverse primers for TCR Jbeta segments was used. A multiplex PCR assay on genomic DNA amplified the CDR3 region of rearranged TCR beta genes. The amplified TCR beta libraries were sequenced on the Illumina HiSeq System as 87-base-pair reads. On the study's bioinformatics: A later analysis tallied 75 million to 85 million unique TCR beta chains across the 666 repertoires, and about 12 million of those chains were shared by two or more donors. A nearest-neighbor algorithm error-corrected the raw reads and collapsed the reads into unique sequences, merging closely related sequences to remove PCR and sequencing errors. Alignment of CDR3 sequences to IMGT reference sequences was used to assign V, D and J gene segments. For a sequence to be retained, a match of at least six nucleotides was required to both a V gene segment and a J gene segment. Rearrangements were called productive when the CDR3 lacked stop codons and stayed in frame with V and J; all others were non-productive. Following IMGT convention, CDR3 was defined as the stretch from the second conserved V-encoded cysteine to the conserved J-encoded phenylalanine. In an earlier analysis of around 640 of the donors, sequences lacking an unambiguous match to a single V gene segment were excluded. In an earlier analysis of several hundred of the donors, V segments were called functional above 56.7% productive rearrangements and were called segregating when the between-donor standard deviation exceeded 5%. A statistical classification framework was built for diagnosing cytomegalovirus status from the catalog of TCR beta chain sequences. In a later analysis, TCR nucleotide sequences were compared against IMGT/GENE-DB human TR gene sequences so that V and J genes could be assigned. In a later analysis, CDR3 sequences and most-parsimonious VDJ recombination scenarios were assigned using the TCRdist pipeline. A later analysis defined each TCR beta chain by its CDR3 amino acid sequence plus V-gene family, and excluded reads lacking a unique V-gene family. To address suspected cross-contamination and a sequencing artifact, a later analysis removed a few hundred highly shared, low-generation-probability nucleotide sequences. A later analysis calculated a clonal expansion index for each public chain from normalized within-repertoire ranks of inferred template counts. In a later analysis, generation probabilities were computed using a VDJ recombination model fitted to out-of-frame rearrangements, and the results were checked against IGoR. In a later analysis, TCR-TCR, TCR-HLA and TCR-CMV co-occurrence was scored with hypergeometric tests, and a repertoire-size bias correction was applied to TCR pairs. To estimate false discovery rates, a later analysis permuted the HLA or CMV assignments 20 times. In a later analysis, co-occurring TCRs were grouped with DBSCAN, and TCRdist sequence similarity was added when clustering was performed within HLA-allele-positive subsets. Repertoires with fewer than 30,000 or more than 120,000 public chains were left out of co-occurrence clustering, as were about five repertoires with anomalous nucleotide sharing. This immuneACCESS table, as held by TCRdb, lists in-frame sequences with V and J called but not all clones. Of the missing ones, under half trace to an unresolved V gene in checked studies; the others have no known cause. V, J and clone size were drawn from that table, and D and trimming were deduced from the DNA. For this sample there are some 150,000 clones; 75% appear just once. About 6.4% of the sample rests with the top ten.

This clone was recorded once. The antigen it binds to is not known. No base quality values were provided; no much bigger clone lies one nucleotide off. Results the study describes overall, beyond this receptor: Broadly in line with IMGT annotations, most TCR beta V segments showed up in productive rearrangements about 87% or about 30% of the time in an earlier analysis of about 500 of the donors. The classifier was reported to diagnose cytomegalovirus status with high specificity and sensitivity in both the original cohort and the validation cohort. It was suggested by the authors that the approach could potentially be generalized to other disease states and immunological phenotypes. Specific HLA alleles were associated with roughly 17,000 TCR beta sequences at a false discovery rate of 0.05 in a later analysis. Correlated functional status among segregating V segments might reflect linkage disequilibrium, but an unknown experimental factor could not be ruled out. The 87-base-pair reads could not distinguish some IMGT-functional V segments, including TRBV6-2 and TRBV6-3, so those segments were excluded. When HLA alleles, especially DR and DQ, strongly co-occurred, TCR associations were difficult to assign to individual alleles. Because HLA typing was missing for some donors at each locus, association tests included only the typed subset. A further reported finding was that TCR beta sequences accurately predicted the HLA-A and HLA-B alleles for most subjects in the first cohort. A later analysis reported that several top co-occurrence clusters appeared linked to parvovirus B19, influenza, CMV and Epstein-Barr virus. A later genetic analysis reported fewer N-insertions in productive TCRs among donors in an Asian-associated ancestry cluster than the approximately 700-donor mean. Roughly uniform sequencing depth across donors was assumed in presence/absence analyses, although this assumption may not hold. A cluster of highly shared sequence variants was judged likely to be a technical artifact of the sequencing pipeline. V-gene and J-gene trimming of TCR beta chains was associated with a missense DCLRE1C variant in a later genetic analysis, and the association was replicated in an independent cohort. Seventeen rarely observed V segments, including chromosome 9 orphons, were excluded from the earlier analysis of about 600 of the donors because counts were too low. This cohort had only TCR beta chains sequenced, and the lack of alpha or paired-chain data limited which features could be detected. In a later analysis, the rate of TCR association differed among HLA loci, with DRB1 alleles having the most associated TCRs and HLA-C alleles having the fewest. In the study, around 160 TCR beta chains were listed as associated with cytomegalovirus. Immune exposure information for the cohort was limited to CMV serostatus. In vitro tests confirmed that a few of the cytomegalovirus-associated TCR beta chains recognize cytomegalovirus antigens. A later analysis found that HLA-associated TCR beta chains were more clonally expanded and had lower generation probabilities than equally common non-associated chains. While some public TCRs were present in many individuals, most TCR sequences turned up only very rarely across donors. Most CMV-associated TCR beta chains appeared to be HLA-restricted in a later analysis, and the HLA associations seemed to be driven largely by CMV exposure.

From the germline V gene, CDR1 is MNHNS and CDR2 is SASEGT. The CDR3 goes from the cysteine to the phenylalanine over 16 residues. The DNA shown is the 48-base CDR3, in frame from base 1. Germline trimming amounts to 1 base on V and 9 bases on J, with 10 as the count of junction bases outside the gene matches. Sequencing input: PBMCs. This clonotype originated in a man aged 25 to 45 in good health and CMV-seronegative. This chain joins TRBV6-1 to TRBJ2-1; TRBD2 aligns with 9 central bases. The CDR3 protein is CASSEGGGGALGEQFF. The nucleotides are TGTGCCAGCAGTGAAGGTGGCGGGGGGGCCTTGGGTGAGCAGTTCTTC.